Below, one TCR beta chain is given with its context. Its cognate antigen is unknown. The sample is drawn from a study of cytomegalovirus exposure and HLA in healthy donors. With 5 bases clipped from V and 2 bases from J, the junction kept 12 bases outside the gene matches. The CDR3 length is 17 residues. CDR1 and CDR2 from the germline V gene are MNHEY and SMNVEV (reference sequence). This PCR relied on a set of 60 Vbeta primers and 13 Jbeta primers. Sequencing used immunoSEQ multiplex PCR; TCRdb keeps in-frame clones, though not all of them. The sample records over 80,000 clones, approximately 73% being singletons. Study results and caveats: Later analysis identified several of the most significant clusters that appeared linked to common viral pathogens. Cytomegalovirus-associated status was assigned to more than 150 TCR beta chains. For TCR beta chains, V- and J-gene trimming was later linked to a missense DCLRE1C variant. In a later analysis, TCR association rates varied by HLA locus: DRB1 most, HLA-C fewest.

The sequenced material came from PBMCs. The chain has TRBV27 and TRBJ2-7, with 10 positions matching TRBD1. This receptor was taken from a man in his forties in good health and CMV-seronegative. In DNA, the CDR3 is TGTGCCAGCAGTCACATATCGGGGACAGGGGATACCTACGAGCAGTACTTC. Encoded protein: CASSHISGTGDTYEQYF.